This is a list of T cell receptor beta chains from one sample in a study of T cell responses to AZD1222 COVID-19 vaccine. Repertoires were generated with immunoSEQ multiplex PCR, while TCRdb's copy carries only in-frame clones and drops some. The sample includes some 50,000 clones, about 90% of them seen just once. Material: peripheral blood, obtained 28 days after the second AZD1222 dose. Receptors were obtained from an adult who received the AZD1222 COVID-19 vaccine. Both conserved end residues are trimmed from each CDR3.

>TRBV5-1|TRBJ1-3
ASSLLGSTIY
>TRBV2|TRBJ2-5
ASTKGGGETQY
>TRBV6-5|TRBJ2-2
ASSYSTLAPGELF
>TRBV9|TRBJ1-2
ASSPREIPGQGNYGYT
>TRBV5-4|TRBJ1-2
ASSLDYYGYT
>TRBV6-5|TRBJ2-7
ASSYGAGGHEQY
>TRBV5-1|TRBJ2-7
ASSRRDSYEQY
>TRBV25-1|TRBJ1-2
ASSELGGNYGYT
>TRBV28|TRBJ2-1
ASSLGSGMQF
>TRBV10-2|TRBJ2-7
ASSELGGPTSGSRYEQY
>TRBV10-1|TRBJ2-1
ASSVGGGYNEQF
>TRBV12-3/TRBV12-4|TRBJ2-1
ASSPGYEQF
>TRBV20-1|TRBJ2-7
SARGQYEQY
>TRBV6-5|TRBJ1-1
AAGGFEAF
>TRBV10-1|TRBJ2-1
ASSEGTRHEQF
>TRBV3-1/TRBV3-2|TRBJ1-4
ASSQGDTKGEKLF
>TRBV5-1|TRBJ1-6
ASSLGTDNSPLH
>TRBV28|TRBJ1-1
ASSLRSTEAF
>TRBV7-2|TRBJ2-5
ASSLVSGQETQY
>TRBV20-1|TRBJ2-1
SASPFGGRAYNEQF
>TRBV7-2|TRBJ1-1
ASSTHRGDGMNTEAF
>TRBV4-1|TRBJ2-3
ASSQVSTDTQY
>TRBV19|TRBJ2-7
ASSTPGLSYEQY
>TRBV18|TRBJ1-5
ASSIGQGNQPQH
>TRBV7-2|TRBJ1-2
ASSSGQGYGYT
>TRBV12-3/TRBV12-4|TRBJ2-1
ASSLALGNEQF
>TRBV6-5|TRBJ2-7
ASSYAGQSGSYEQY
>TRBV10-1|TRBJ1-1
ASVCRGASNTEAF
>TRBV4-1|TRBJ2-7
ASSQENRGGYEQY
>TRBV28|TRBJ1-4
ASSFLHTATNEKLF
>TRBV6-5|TRBJ2-1
ASSRSGRYNEQF
>TRBV5-1|TRBJ2-1
ASSSMTQTGEQF
>TRBV5-1|TRBJ1-1
ASSLFQANTEAF
>TRBV13|TRBJ2-7
ASSLGRLAGGYEQY
>TRBV19|TRBJ2-7
ASSAEGIRGTHEQY
>TRBV4-3|TRBJ2-1
ASSQGGWSGSPYDEQF
>TRBV11-2|TRBJ2-2
ASSAYKGTGHTGELF
>TRBV19|TRBJ1-5
ASTRGYGQPQH
>TRBV7-3|TRBJ2-1
ASSLTPARGVRGDEQF
>TRBV15|TRBJ1-5
ATSRDGGWSNQPQH
>TRBV15|TRBJ2-6
ATSREVPPGANVLT
>TRBV27|TRBJ2-7
ASGLAGPYEQY
>TRBV6-5|TRBJ2-2
ASSFQTGLNTGELF
>TRBV27|TRBJ2-7
ASSVTGTGGYEQY
>TRBV10-2|TRBJ2-1
ASRQGCNEQF
>TRBV5-1|TRBJ2-7
ASSPPGRQTYEQY
>TRBV2|TRBJ2-7
ASSPLAGAYEQY
>TRBV7-9|TRBJ2-7
ASSFGVNYEQY
>TRBV7-9|TRBJ1-1
ASSLVGGLGTEAF
>TRBV9|TRBJ2-2
ASAPRVGQRRDTGELF
>TRBV24-1|TRBJ1-3
AAADLTGNTIY
>TRBV19|TRBJ2-7
ASSTSTGSSYEQY
>TRBV3-1/TRBV3-2|TRBJ2-1
ASSLSSGSSDPQF
>TRBV11-3|TRBJ2-3
ASSELADTDTQY
>TRBV24-1|TRBJ1-5
ATSSSGDQPQH